This paragraph reports one T cell receptor (beta chain). The antigen remains unidentified. This entry belongs to a study of cytomegalovirus exposure and HLA in healthy donors. The PCR was carried out with 60 Vbeta primers and 13 Jbeta primers. Generated by immunoSEQ multiplex PCR, the TCRdb table keeps only in-frame clones and is missing some. The sample carries roughly 43,000 clones, around 60% recorded once. Overall study findings and caveats: The authors enumerated 180 or so TCR beta chains as linked to cytomegalovirus. Later analysis placed DRB1 highest and HLA-C lowest in TCR association rates, which differed by HLA locus. Rarity held for most TCR sequences, but there were some public TCRs that occurred in many donors. Analysis was carried out at a later point, and it linked a missense DCLRE1C variant to TCR beta V- and J-gene trimming.

The sample taken for sequencing was PBMCs. This receptor was taken from a human donor in good health.

The CDR3 region has the DNA TGTGCCTCCAGGGACGGAGGGAGGTCCGAGCAGTACTTC. Its translation: CASRDGGRSEQYF. The gene calls are TRBV10-3 and TRBJ2-7, with D possibly being TRBD2 (6 bases). The CDR3 loop spans 13 amino acids. Germline lookup yields CDR1 ENHRY and CDR2 SYGVKD. Trimming stripped 11 bases from V and 6 bases from J, with 20 bases between.